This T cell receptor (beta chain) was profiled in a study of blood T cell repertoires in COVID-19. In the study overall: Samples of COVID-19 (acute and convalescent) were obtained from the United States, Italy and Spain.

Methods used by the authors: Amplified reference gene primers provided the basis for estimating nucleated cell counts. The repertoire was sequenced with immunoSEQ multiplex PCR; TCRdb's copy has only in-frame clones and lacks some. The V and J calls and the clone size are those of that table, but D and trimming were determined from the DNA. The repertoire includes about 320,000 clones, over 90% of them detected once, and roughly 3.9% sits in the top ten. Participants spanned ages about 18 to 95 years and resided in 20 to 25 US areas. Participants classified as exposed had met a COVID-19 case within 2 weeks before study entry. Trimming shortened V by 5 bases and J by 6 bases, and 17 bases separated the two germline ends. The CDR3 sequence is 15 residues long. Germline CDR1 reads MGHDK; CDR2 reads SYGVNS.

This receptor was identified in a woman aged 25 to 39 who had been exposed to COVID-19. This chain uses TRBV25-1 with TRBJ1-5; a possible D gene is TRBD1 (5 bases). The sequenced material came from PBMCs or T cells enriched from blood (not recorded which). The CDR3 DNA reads TGTGCCAGCAGTCCCGCTGGGGGGTCCGGTCAGCCCCAGCATTTT. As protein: CASSPAGGSGQPQHF. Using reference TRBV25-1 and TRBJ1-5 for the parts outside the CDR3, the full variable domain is EADIYQTPRYLVIGTGKKITLECSQTMGHDKMYWYQQDPGMELHLIHYSYGVNSTEKGDLSSESTVSRIRTEHFPLTLESARPSHTSQYLCASSPAGGSGQPQHFGDGTRLSIL.